This TCR beta chain was obtained from a study of human T cells and chemical hapten exposure. Study observations and caveats: The formation of large CDR3 similarity clusters by expanded TCRs significantly exceeded that of controls.

CDR1 and CDR2 from the germline V gene are LNHNV and YYDKDF (reference sequence). Trimming at V came to 5 bases and at J to 4 bases, leaving 5 bases not matched to a gene. The CDR3 has 14 residues. Unique molecular identifiers were attached to individual cDNA molecules during library preparation. In the authors' methods: Across samples, TCR counts had a median of about 92,000 and ranged from roughly 23,224 to 750,000. MiXCR was run by TCRdb on the RACE reads, yielding one entry per CDR3 protein. These V and J calls rely on TCRdb rather than the paper's analysis. Here the sample spans some 400,000 distinct CDR3 sequences, 5.1% being singletons. As for this clonotype: Its antigen remains unidentified.

Documented time point: pre-sensitization, week 0. The treatment is: therapeutic diphenylcyclopropenone sensitization with weekly scalp DPC. The sample in question was whole blood, obtained in connection with sensitization to the hapten diphenylcyclopropenone (DPC). The source is a woman aged 45-65 years with alopecia areata. Some clones in this sample may be carry-over from other donors' samples. The rearrangement joins TRBV15 to TRBJ2-3, with TRBD1 matching over 8 bases. CDR3 region: CATSSGQGPDTQYF. In DNA, the CDR3 is TGTGCCACCAGCTCCGGACAGGGTCCAGATACGCAGTATTTT.